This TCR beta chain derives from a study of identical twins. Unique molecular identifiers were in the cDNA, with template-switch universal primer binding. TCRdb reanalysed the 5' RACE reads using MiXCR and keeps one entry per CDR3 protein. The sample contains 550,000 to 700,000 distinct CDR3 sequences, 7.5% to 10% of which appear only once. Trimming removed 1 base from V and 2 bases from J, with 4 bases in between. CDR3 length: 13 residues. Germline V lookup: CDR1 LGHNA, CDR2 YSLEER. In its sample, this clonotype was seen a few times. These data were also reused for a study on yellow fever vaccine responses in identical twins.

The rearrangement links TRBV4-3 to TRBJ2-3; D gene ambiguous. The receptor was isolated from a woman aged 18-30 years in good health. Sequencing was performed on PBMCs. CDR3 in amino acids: CASSQGDTDTQYF. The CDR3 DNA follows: TGCGCCAGCAGCCAAGGAGACACAGATACGCAGTATTTT.